The present T cell receptor beta chain was sequenced within a study of blood T cell repertoires in COVID-19. Study summary: Acute-phase and convalescent COVID-19 samples originated in the United States, Italy and Spain. Nucleic acid was either cDNA or gDNA, and it came from T cells, B-cell-depleted T cells, or PBMCs.

In the study's own analysis: How many nucleated cells were present was estimated from reference gene primer amplification. Libraries were prepared by immunoSEQ multiplex PCR; TCRdb keeps only in-frame clonotypes and omits some of them. The V and J calls and clone size are taken from that table; D and trimming were inferred from the DNA. This repertoire shows about 240,000 clones, around 87% found once; its top ten account for more than 6.5%. V lost 2 bases, J lost 5 bases, and 6 bases stayed unmatched. The CDR3 is made up of 16 amino acids. The germline gives CDR1 SGHKS, CDR2 YYEKEE (reference sequence). The table lists this clone with a count of one.

The chain employs TRBV5-5 and TRBJ2-2; 10 bases align to TRBD2. Sequenced sample: peripheral blood. The clonotype comes from an older woman with active or convalescent COVID-19. CDR3 loop: CASSFRLAGVTGELFF. In DNA, the CDR3 is TGTGCCAGCAGCTTCCGGCTAGCGGGGGTGACCGGGGAGCTGTTTTTT.